This T cell receptor beta chain was identified in a study of blood T cell repertoires in COVID-19. Study information: Acute and convalescent COVID-19 samples came from the United States, Italy and Spain.

The CDR3 runs 16 residues. The germline gives CDR1 SGDLS, CDR2 YYNGEE. J gave up 6 bases and V 5 bases, and 16 bases lay outside the gene matches. Sequencing was performed with immunoSEQ multiplex PCR; in TCRdb, only in-frame clones are kept and a portion is missing. Altogether 250,000 to 350,000 clones are present, about 91% being singletons, with the ten largest covering about 8.9%. Assignments of participants to cohorts depended upon their own reported clinical history. The specimen sequenced was PBMCs or T cells enriched from blood (not recorded which). V gene TRBV9 combines with J gene TRBJ1-1; 7 bases are shared with TRBD1. This clonotype was sampled from a woman aged 18-30 years who had recovered from COVID-19. The CDR3 DNA reads TGTGCCAGCAGTGGTTATAGGGGGCAGGTTATATCTGAAGCTTTCTTT. Translated, it gives CASSGYRGQVISEAFF.